Below, one TCR beta chain is given with its context. From germline, CDR1 is MNHEY and CDR2 SVGAGI. This CDR3 is 15 amino acids long. The trim removed 5 bases at V and 5 bases at J, leaving 12 bases unmatched. TCRdb's copy holds only in-frame clones and misses some; the assay was immunoSEQ multiplex PCR. The sample has around 70,000 clones, almost 85% seen once; the top ten hold over 30%. The sample comes from a study of blood T cell repertoires in COVID-19. V is TRBV6-5 and J is TRBJ2-7; 7 bases map to TRBD2. Sequenced material: peripheral blood. This TCR came from a man in his 70s with acute or convalescent COVID-19. CDR3 sequence reads: CASSPLGGGRDEQYF. CDR3 nucleotide sequence: TGTGCCAGCAGTCCCCTCGGCGGGGGTCGGGACGAGCAGTACTTC.